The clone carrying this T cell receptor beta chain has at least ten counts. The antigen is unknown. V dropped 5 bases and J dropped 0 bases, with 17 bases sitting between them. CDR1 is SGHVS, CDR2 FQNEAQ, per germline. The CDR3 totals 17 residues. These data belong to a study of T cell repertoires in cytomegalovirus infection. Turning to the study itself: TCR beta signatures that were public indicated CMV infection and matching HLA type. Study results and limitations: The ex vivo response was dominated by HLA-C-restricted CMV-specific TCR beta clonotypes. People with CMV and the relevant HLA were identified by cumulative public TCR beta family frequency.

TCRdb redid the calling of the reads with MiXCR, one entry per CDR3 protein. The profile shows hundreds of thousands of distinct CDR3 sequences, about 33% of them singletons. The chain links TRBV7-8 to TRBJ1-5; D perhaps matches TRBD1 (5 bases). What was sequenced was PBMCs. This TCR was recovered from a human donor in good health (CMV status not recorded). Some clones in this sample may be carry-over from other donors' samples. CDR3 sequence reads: CASSPVSGLGSNQPQHF. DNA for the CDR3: TGTGCCAGCAGCCCAGTCTCAGGGCTGGGTAGCAATCAGCCCCAGCATTTT.